The clone carrying this T cell receptor beta chain came up a few times. The antigen is not known. Here immunoSEQ multiplex PCR was the method, and the copy in TCRdb shows in-frame clones only, minus some. This table holds some 84,000 clones, roughly 89% found once. This entry belongs to a study of OX40 agonist ivuxolimab in advanced cancers. Study at large: Patients were dosed with the agonistic anti-OX40 (CD134) antibody ivuxolimab. Mean age 60 years, range 23 to 79; around 80% male. Points from the study as a whole: Fewer expanded clones were found on average in CD4+ than in CD8+ T cells.

The CDR3 contains 14 residues. V was cut by 2 bases and J by 8 bases, with 12 bases left in between. In germline, CDR1 is MDHEN, CDR2 SYDVKM. The sample was CD4+ or CD8+ T cells sorted from blood, taken in a trial of the OX40 agonist ivuxolimab. This chain uses TRBV28 with TRBJ1-4; D is possibly TRBD1 (6 bases). The clonotype was recovered from an adult with an advanced solid tumor such as melanoma, head and neck, liver or kidney cancer. The CDR3 DNA is TGTGCCAGCAGTTTACAGGGGATGCGGGAAAAACTGTTTTTT. Translated: CASSLQGMREKLFF.